A selection of T cell receptor beta chains follows, all from one sample in a study of T-cell reconstitution after alpha-beta-depleted transplantation in children. From the PCR reads, TCRdb called clonotypes with MiXCR, one entry per CDR3 protein. The sample records about 200,000 distinct CDR3 sequences, 8.4% being singletons. The input for sequencing was PBMCs, mostly from graft donor cells, taken 360 days after TCRalphabeta/CD19-depleted stem cell transplant. These receptors originate from a male patient aged 2 to 10 who had a stem cell transplant for acute myeloid leukemia, so the T cells may come from the graft donor. The CDR3 runs from the conserved cysteine through the conserved F or W. Fields, in order: D gene, clone size, J gene, V gene, CDR3 DNA, CDR3 protein. D genes are given only for firm matches. Clone size is not always given. Where it is, it says once, few, many or a class for expanded clones.

TRBD2 | - | TRBJ2-7 | TRBV28 | TGTGCCAGCAGTTCCGGGACTAGCGGGGCAATTTCCTACGAGCAGTACTTC | CASSSGTSGAISYEQYF
- | - | TRBJ2-5 | TRBV5-1 | TGCGCCAGCAGCTTTGGGGGAAGTGGAGGGGAGACCCAGTACTTC | CASSFGGSGGETQYF
- | few | TRBJ2-5 | TRBV9 | TGTGCCAGCAGCGTAGAGTCGTCGGTAGAGACCCAGTACTTC | CASSVESSVETQYF
- | many | TRBJ1-5 | TRBV7-9 | TGTGCCAGCAGCCCCACAGGCCCGAATCAGCCCCAGCATTTT | CASSPTGPNQPQHF
- | few | TRBJ1-5 | TRBV12-3/TRBV12-4 | TGTGCCAGCAGTTTTGCCGTAGGAGGGGACAATCAGCCCCAGCATTTT | CASSFAVGGDNQPQHF
TRBD2 | few | TRBJ2-7 | TRBV7-2 | TGTGCCAGCAGGAGGACTAGCGGGAATTACGAGCAGTACTTC | CASRRTSGNYEQYF
- | - | TRBJ2-2 | TRBV7-6 | TGTGCCAGCAGAACGGGGGTGAATGGGAACACCGGGGAGCTGTTTTTT | CASRTGVNGNTGELFF
- | many | TRBJ1-5 | TRBV20-1 | TGCAGTGCTGCCAGGGGAGAAGGTCAGCCCCAGCATTTT | CSAARGEGQPQHF
TRBD2 | many | TRBJ2-5 | TRBV20-1 | TGCAGTGCCATAGCGGGTATACAAGAGACCCAGTACTTC | CSAIAGIQETQYF
- | few | TRBJ2-1 | TRBV7-9 | TGTGCCAGCAGCGAGACACCCGAGGTTTACAATGAGCAGTTCTTC | CASSETPEVYNEQFF
TRBD2 | - | TRBJ2-1 | TRBV4-3 | TGCGCCAGCAGCCAAGAGCCCGGGCCGGGACTAGCGGCGAATGAGCAGTTCTTC | CASSQEPGPGLAANEQFF
TRBD2 | many | TRBJ2-6 | TRBV6-2/TRBV6-3 | TGTGCCAGCAGTTACTCGAGGCGGACTAGCGGGACTGGGGCCAACGTCCTGACTTTC | CASSYSRRTSGTGANVLTF
TRBD2 | many | TRBJ2-2 | TRBV6-5 | TGTGCCAGCAAGTTTACTAGCGGGATCGGGGAGCTGTTTTTT | CASKFTSGIGELFF
- | - | TRBJ2-5 | TRBV7-3 | TGTGCCAGCAGCTTATCAGGAGAAGAGACCCAGTACTTC | CASSLSGEETQYF
TRBD2 | few | TRBJ2-5 | TRBV4-3 | TGCGCCAGCAGCCATGGGGGGACTAGCGGGACAGAGACCCAGTACTTC | CASSHGGTSGTETQYF
TRBD1 | many | TRBJ1-6 | TRBV7-3 | TGTGCCAGCAGCTTGGCAGGGGGTAATTCACCCCTCCACTTT | CASSLAGGNSPLHF
- | few | TRBJ2-7 | TRBV7-2 | TGTGCCAGCAGCTCCTACAGTAACTCCTACGAGCAGTACTTC | CASSSYSNSYEQYF
TRBD1 | few | TRBJ1-2 | TRBV29-1 | TGCAGCGTGGATCCCAGGGGGCCCTATGGCTACACCTTC | CSVDPRGPYGYTF
TRBD2 | - | TRBJ2-7 | TRBV4-1 | TGCGCCAGCAGCCAACCTACTAGCGGGAGGGCCTACGAGCAGTACTTC | CASSQPTSGRAYEQYF
TRBD1 | - | TRBJ2-7 | TRBV20-1 | TGCAGTGCTAGAGTTAGCCGGCGGCGCAGGGGGAAGAACTACGAGCAGTACTTC | CSARVSRRRRGKNYEQYF
- | few | TRBJ2-6 | TRBV5-1 | TGCGCCAGCAGCTTGGGGGACGAAAATATCTCTGGGGCCAACGTCCTGACTTTC | CASSLGDENISGANVLTF
TRBD2 | - | TRBJ2-7 | TRBV20-1 | TGCAGTGCTAGGGGACTAGCGCCGACCTACGAGCAGTACTTC | CSARGLAPTYEQYF
TRBD2 | - | TRBJ2-1 | TRBV20-1 | TGCAGTGCTAGCCCCCGGACTAGCGGGGTCTTGGATGAGCAGTTCTTC | CSASPRTSGVLDEQFF
- | - | TRBJ2-2 | TRBV20-1 | TGCAGTGCCCTAAAGTACGCCGACACCGGGGAGCTGTTTTTT | CSALKYADTGELFF
- | many | TRBJ2-3 | TRBV20-1 | TGCAGTGCTACGTGGGACCGCACAGATACGCAGTATTTT | CSATWDRTDTQYF
TRBD1 | many | TRBJ1-5 | TRBV29-1 | TGCAGCGTTGAGGAGGGGGCCCATCAGCCCCAGCATTTT | CSVEEGAHQPQHF